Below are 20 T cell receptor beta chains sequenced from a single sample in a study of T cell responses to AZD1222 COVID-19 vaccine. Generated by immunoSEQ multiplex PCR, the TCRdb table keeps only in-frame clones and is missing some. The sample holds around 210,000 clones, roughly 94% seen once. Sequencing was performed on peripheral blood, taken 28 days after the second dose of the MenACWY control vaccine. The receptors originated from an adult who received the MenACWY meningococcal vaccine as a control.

This CDR3 is CASSPGQAQETQYF. CDR3 in DNA: TGTGCCAGCAGCCCTGGACAGGCCCAAGAGACCCAGTACTTC. The chain uses TRBV3-1 (or the pseudogene TRBV3-2) and TRBJ2-5, with 7 nucleotides matching TRBD1. The V gene end was trimmed by 4 bases and the J gene end by 1 base; junction bases not matched to a gene: 3. CDR3 length: 14 amino acids. The germline gives CDR1 LGHDT, CDR2 YNNKEL (reference sequence).

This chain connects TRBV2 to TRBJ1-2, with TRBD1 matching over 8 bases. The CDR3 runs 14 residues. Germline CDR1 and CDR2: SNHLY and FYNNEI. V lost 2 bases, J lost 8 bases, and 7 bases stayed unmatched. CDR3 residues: CASSEQGAATGYTF. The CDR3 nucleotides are TGTGCCAGCAGTGAACAGGGGGCGGCCACCGGCTACACCTTC.

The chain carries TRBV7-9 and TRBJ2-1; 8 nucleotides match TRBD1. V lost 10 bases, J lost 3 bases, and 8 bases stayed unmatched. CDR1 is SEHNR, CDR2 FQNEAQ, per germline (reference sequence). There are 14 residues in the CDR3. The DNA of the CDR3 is TGTGCCATCTCCCCCGGGACAGGCTACAATGAGCAGTTCTTC. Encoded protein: CAISPGTGYNEQFF. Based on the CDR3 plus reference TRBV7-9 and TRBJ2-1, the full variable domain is DTGVSQNPRHKITKRGQNVTFRCDPISEHNRLYWYRQTLGQGPEFLTYFQNEAQLEKSRLLSDRFSAERPKGSFSTLEIQRTEQGDSAMYLCAISPGTGYNEQFFGPGTRLTVL.

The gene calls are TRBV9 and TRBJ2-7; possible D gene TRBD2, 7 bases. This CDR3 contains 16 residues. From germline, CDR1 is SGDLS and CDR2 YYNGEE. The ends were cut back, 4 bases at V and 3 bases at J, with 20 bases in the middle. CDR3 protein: CASSPLAGADIYEQYF. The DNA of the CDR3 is TGTGCCAGCAGCCCTCTGGCGGGGGCAGACATCTACGAGCAGTACTTC.

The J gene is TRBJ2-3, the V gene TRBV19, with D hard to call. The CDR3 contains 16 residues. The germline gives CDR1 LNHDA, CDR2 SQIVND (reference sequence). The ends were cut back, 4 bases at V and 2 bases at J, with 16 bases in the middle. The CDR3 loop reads CASSTLGLVLTDTQYF. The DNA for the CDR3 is TGTGCCAGTAGTACTCTAGGGCTAGTTCTCACAGATACGCAGTATTTT.

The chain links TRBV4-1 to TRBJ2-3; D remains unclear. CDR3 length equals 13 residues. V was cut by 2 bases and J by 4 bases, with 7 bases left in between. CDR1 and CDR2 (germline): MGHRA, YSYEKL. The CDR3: CASSQWQADTQYF. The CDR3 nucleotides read TGCGCCAGCAGCCAATGGCAAGCAGATACGCAGTATTTT.

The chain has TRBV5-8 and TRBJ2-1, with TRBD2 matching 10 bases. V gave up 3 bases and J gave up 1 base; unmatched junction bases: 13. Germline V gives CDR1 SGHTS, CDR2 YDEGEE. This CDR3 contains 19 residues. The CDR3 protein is CASSWGVASGSLSYNEQFF. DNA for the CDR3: TGTGCCAGCAGCTGGGGGGTAGCTAGCGGGAGCTTATCCTACAATGAGCAGTTCTTC.

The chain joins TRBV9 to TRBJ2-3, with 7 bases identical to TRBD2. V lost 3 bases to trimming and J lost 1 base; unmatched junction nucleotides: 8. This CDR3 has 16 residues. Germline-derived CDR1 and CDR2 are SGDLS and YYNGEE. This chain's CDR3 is CASSATSRGGTDTQYF. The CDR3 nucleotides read TGTGCCAGCAGCGCCACATCCCGGGGGGGCACAGATACGCAGTATTTT.

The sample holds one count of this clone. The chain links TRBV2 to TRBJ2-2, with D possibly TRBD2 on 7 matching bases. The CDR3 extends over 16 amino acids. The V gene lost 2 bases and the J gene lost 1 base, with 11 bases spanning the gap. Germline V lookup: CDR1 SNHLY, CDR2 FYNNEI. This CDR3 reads CASSEPGGGNTGELFF. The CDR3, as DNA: TGTGCCAGCAGTGAACCGGGGGGCGGGAACACCGGGGAGCTGTTTTTT.

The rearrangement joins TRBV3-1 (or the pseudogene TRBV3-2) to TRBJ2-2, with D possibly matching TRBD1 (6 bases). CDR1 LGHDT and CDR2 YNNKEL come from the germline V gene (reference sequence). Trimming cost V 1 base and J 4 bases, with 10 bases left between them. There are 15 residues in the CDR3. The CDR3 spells CASSQVLGATGELFF. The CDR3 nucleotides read TGTGCCAGCAGCCAAGTGTTGGGGGCCACCGGGGAGCTGTTTTTT.

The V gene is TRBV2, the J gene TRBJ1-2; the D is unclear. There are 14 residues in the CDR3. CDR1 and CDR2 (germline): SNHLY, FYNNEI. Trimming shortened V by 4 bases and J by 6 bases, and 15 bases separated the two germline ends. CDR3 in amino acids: CASSGWIGGDGYTF. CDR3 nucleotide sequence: TGTGCCAGCAGTGGGTGGATCGGCGGAGATGGCTACACCTTC.

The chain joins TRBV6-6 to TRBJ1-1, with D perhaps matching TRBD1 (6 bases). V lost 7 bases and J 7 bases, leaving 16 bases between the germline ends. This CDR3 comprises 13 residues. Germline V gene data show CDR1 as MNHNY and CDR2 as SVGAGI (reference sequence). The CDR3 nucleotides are TGTGCCAGCACCAAAGGGGGAGGTCTTGAAGCTTTCTTT. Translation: CASTKGGGLEAFF.

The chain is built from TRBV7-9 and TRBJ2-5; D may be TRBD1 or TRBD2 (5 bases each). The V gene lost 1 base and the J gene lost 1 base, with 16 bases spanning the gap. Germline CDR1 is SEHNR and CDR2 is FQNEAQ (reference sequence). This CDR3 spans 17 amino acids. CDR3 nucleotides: TGTGCCAGCAGCTTAGGATGGGACCGACAGTCCCAAGAGACCCAGTACTTC. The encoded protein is CASSLGWDRQSQETQYF.

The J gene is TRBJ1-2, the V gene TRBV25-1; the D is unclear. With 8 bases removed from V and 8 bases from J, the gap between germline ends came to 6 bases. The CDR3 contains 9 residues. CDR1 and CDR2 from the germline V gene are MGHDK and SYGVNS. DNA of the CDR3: TGTGCCAGCTCGAGAGGCTACACCTTC. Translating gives CASSRGYTF.

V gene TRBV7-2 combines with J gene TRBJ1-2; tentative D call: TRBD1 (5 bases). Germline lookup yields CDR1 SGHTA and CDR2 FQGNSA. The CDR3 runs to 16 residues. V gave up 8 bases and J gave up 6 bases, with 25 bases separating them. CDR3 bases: TGTGCCAGCGGTGGAAATAGGGAACAGGCTATCGATGGCTACACCTTC. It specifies CASGGNREQAIDGYTF.

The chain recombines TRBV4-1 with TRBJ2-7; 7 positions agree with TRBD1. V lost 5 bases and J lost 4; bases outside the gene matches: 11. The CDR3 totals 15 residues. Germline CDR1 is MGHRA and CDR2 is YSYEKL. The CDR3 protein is CASSSQGDGGYEQYF. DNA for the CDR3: TGCGCCAGCAGCTCCCAGGGGGATGGGGGTTACGAGCAGTACTTC.

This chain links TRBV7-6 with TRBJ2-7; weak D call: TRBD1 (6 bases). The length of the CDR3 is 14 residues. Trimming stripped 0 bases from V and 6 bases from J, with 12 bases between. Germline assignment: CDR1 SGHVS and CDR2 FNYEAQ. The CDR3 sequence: CASSLARDTREQYF. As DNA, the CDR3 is TGTGCCAGCAGCTTAGCCCGGGACACCCGCGAGCAGTACTTC. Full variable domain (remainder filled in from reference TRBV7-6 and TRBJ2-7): GAGVSQSPRYKVTKRGQDVALRCDPISGHVSLYWYRQALGQGPEFLTYFNYEAQQDKSGLPNDRFSAERPEGSISTLTIQRTEQRDSAMYRCASSLARDTREQYFGPGTRLTVT.

The CDR3, as DNA: TGTGCCAGCAGCTTACCTGGGTCAAGCGATTCAATGAACACCGGGGAGCTGTTTTTT. Its protein is CASSLPGSSDSMNTGELFF. The V gene is TRBV11-2, the J gene TRBJ2-2; D remains unclear. CDR3 size: 19 residues. Germline V gene lookup returns CDR1 SGHAT and CDR2 FQNNGV. The V end was cut by 2 bases, the J end by 1 base, with 20 bases between. Variable domain in full (rest from reference TRBV11-2 and TRBJ2-2): EAGVAQSPRYKIIEKRQSVAFWCNPISGHATLYWYQQILGQGPKLLIQFQNNGVVDDSQLPKDRFSAERLKGVDSTLKIQPAKLEDSAVYLCASSLPGSSDSMNTGELFFGEGSRLTVL.

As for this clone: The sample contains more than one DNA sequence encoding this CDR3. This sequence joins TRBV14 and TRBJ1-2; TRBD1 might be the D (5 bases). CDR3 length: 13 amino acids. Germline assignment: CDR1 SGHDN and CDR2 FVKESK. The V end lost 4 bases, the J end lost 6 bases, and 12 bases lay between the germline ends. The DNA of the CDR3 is TGTGCCAGCAGCCCGCGTACAGGAGATGGCTACACCTTC. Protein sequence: CASSPRTGDGYTF.

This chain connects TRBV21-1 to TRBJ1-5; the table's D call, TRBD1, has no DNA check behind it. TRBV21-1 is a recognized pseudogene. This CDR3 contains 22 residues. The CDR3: CASSKTYVGQGDWKGCNQPQHF. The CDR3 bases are TGTGCCAGCAGCAAGACGTATGTGGGGCAGGGGGATTGGAAAGGCTGCAATCAGCCCCAGCATTTT.